This TCR beta chain was recorded in a study of memory CD4+ T cells and cytomegalovirus serostatus. At the level of the study: Donors were healthy Belgian adults, 10 or so CMV seropositive and roughly 25 seronegative.

This table comes from immunoSEQ multiplex PCR, and its TCRdb copy is limited to in-frame clones, with some not included. The sample holds approximately 44,000 clones; 76% are singletons and the top ten take 1.5% to 2%. Study-wide findings and caveats: Of about 150 reported CMV TCRbeta sequences, about 67 were found in memory CD4+ repertoires.

The sort gate was single viable CD3+CD4+CD8-CD45RO+ cells for memory CD4+ T cells. A note on this clone: Its antigen is currently unknown.

From germline, CDR1 is LNHDA and CDR2 SQIVND (reference sequence). V lost 5 bases, J lost 3 bases, and 19 bases lay in between. This CDR3 comprises 16 residues. The clonotype comes from an adult in good health and CMV-seronegative. The chain joins TRBV19 to TRBJ1-2; D is possibly TRBD1 (6 bases). Sample: memory CD4+ T cells from blood. DNA of the CDR3: TGTGCCAGTAGTCTCCGGGGGCAGCGGGATGACTATGGCTACACCTTC. It codes for CASSLRGQRDDYGYTF.